This TCR beta chain was profiled in a study of technical replicates of blood from a handful of donors. Generated by immunoSEQ multiplex PCR, the TCRdb table keeps only in-frame clones and is missing some. The table lists tens of thousands of clones, about 95% of them singletons. Germline V lookup: CDR1 SQVTM, CDR2 ANQGSEA. The CDR3 covers 13 residues. Losses at the gene ends were 7 bases for V and 2 bases for J; bases not matched to a gene: 7. The chain is built from TRBV29-1 and TRBJ2-7; 8 bases are a match to TRBD1. The origin of this receptor is a human donor in good health. Material for sequencing was T cells isolated from PBMCs. The CDR3 DNA reads TGCAGCGCCGAGGACAGGGATACCTACGAGCAGTACTTC. Translated, it gives CSAEDRDTYEQYF.